One sample yielded the 21 T cell receptor beta chains listed below, sequenced in a study of T cell responses to AZD1222 COVID-19 vaccine (dated by TCRdb to about 2021). The time point label, read with the paper, signifies: about 28 days (+/-7) after the second vaccine dose. Library preparation employed the immunoSEQ multiplex PCR assay. TCRdb took this table from immuneACCESS and kept in-frame rearrangements with V and J called. Such tables lack part of the clones; where checked against another copy, unresolved V genes explain under half of the gap, and the rest is unexplained. The sample records nearly 110,000 clones, around 93% of which are singletons. The top ten clones comprise 7.5% to 9.5% of the sample. The sample consisted of peripheral blood, taken 28 days after the second AZD1222 dose. The receptors derive from an adult who received the AZD1222 COVID-19 vaccine.

This chain uses TRBV28 with TRBJ1-1; a possible D gene is TRBD1 (6 bases). Germline V gene lookup returns CDR1 MDHEN and CDR2 SYDVKM. This CDR3 comprises 13 residues. With 6 bases removed from V and 8 bases from J, the gap between germline ends came to 16 bases. CDR3 amino acids: CASRSGQGLEAFF. CDR3 DNA sequence: TGTGCCAGCAGATCGGGACAAGGCTTGGAAGCTTTCTTT.

The J gene is TRBJ2-3, the V gene TRBV18; 8 positions agree with TRBD1. Germline assignment: CDR1 KGHSH and CDR2 LQKENI. V gave up 2 bases and J gave up 3 bases; unmatched junction bases: 1. The CDR3 length is 14 residues. As DNA, the CDR3 is TGTGCCAGCTCACCAGACAGGGGAACAGATACGCAGTATTTT. It is translated as CASSPDRGTDTQYF.

The chain couples TRBV6-5 to TRBJ2-3; 13 bases are shared with TRBD2. V lost 8 bases and J lost 7; bases outside the gene matches: 6. The germline V gene has CDR1 MNHEY and CDR2 SVGAGI. The CDR3 extends over 14 amino acids. The CDR3 here is CASLTSGRAYTQYF. For the CDR3, the DNA is TGTGCCAGCCTTACTAGCGGGAGGGCGTATACGCAGTATTTT.

This CDR3 reads CASSPLAGGGYNEQFF. CDR3 DNA: TGTGCCAGCAGCCCTCTAGCGGGAGGGGGCTACAATGAGCAGTTCTTC. The chain couples TRBV9 to TRBJ2-1, with 12 bases that match TRBD2. V was pared by 4 bases and J by 3 bases, with 5 bases of the junction left unmatched. The length of the CDR3 is 16 residues. Germline CDR1 is SGDLS and CDR2 is YYNGEE.

This chain uses TRBV5-6 with TRBJ1-6; 10 nucleotides line up with TRBD1. Germline trimming cut 4 bases from V and 5 bases from J; bases unmatched to any gene: 6. CDR3 length: 16 amino acids. Per the germline V gene, CDR1 is SGHDT and CDR2 is YYEEEE. In DNA form, the CDR3 reads TGTGCCAGCAGCCCGCGACAGGGGGCGAATAATTCACCCCTCCACTTT. Its protein product is CASSPRQGANNSPLHF. Together with reference TRBV5-6 and TRBJ1-6, the CDR3 gives the full variable domain: DAGVTQSPTHLIKTRGQQVTLRCSPKSGHDTVSWYQQALGQGPQFIFQYYEEEERQRGNFPDRFSGHQFPNYSSELNVNALLLGDSALYLCASSPRQGANNSPLHFGNGTRLTVT.

CDR3 sequence: CASGLFDEQFF. In nucleotides, the CDR3 is TGTGCTAGTGGTTTGTTCGATGAGCAGTTCTTC. V and J are TRBV12-5 and TRBJ2-1; D is undetermined. This CDR3 contains 11 residues. V was pared by 2 bases and J by 8 bases, with 4 bases between. Per germline, CDR1 LGHNT and CDR2 FRNRAP.

In the case of this clone: A read error may explain this, as a much larger clone is one base away. This rearrangement joins TRBV3-1 (or the pseudogene TRBV3-2) to TRBJ2-2; D is unclear. V dropped 0 bases and J dropped 6 bases, with 2 bases sitting between them. There are 12 residues in the CDR3. Germline CDR1 LGHDT, CDR2 YNNKEL (reference sequence). The CDR3 region has the DNA TGTGCCAGCAGCCAAGATCCCGGGGAGCTGTTTTTT. Protein product: CASSQDPGELFF.

The V gene is TRBV5-6, the J gene TRBJ2-7; D uncertain. In germline, CDR1 is SGHDT, CDR2 YYEEEE. V dropped 4 bases and J dropped 0 bases, with 8 bases sitting between them. CDR3 length: 13 residues. CDR3 nucleotide sequence: TGTGCCAGCAGCCGGGCCCTCTCCTACGAGCAGTACTTC. This codes for CASSRALSYEQYF.

The J gene is TRBJ2-7, the V gene TRBV25-1; TRBD1 matches 7 bases. The CDR3 runs to 13 residues. V dropped 3 bases and J dropped 5; count of bases not matched to a gene: 4. Germline lookup yields CDR1 MGHDK and CDR2 SYGVNS. CDR3 sequence: CASSEGTVDEQYF. The CDR3 DNA reads as TGTGCCAGCAGTGAGGGGACAGTCGACGAGCAGTACTTC.

The rearrangement uses TRBV19 and TRBJ2-1, with 8 positions matching TRBD2. Unmatched junction bases numbered 15, after V lost 1 base and J lost 7 bases. CDR3 length equals 18 residues. Looked up from germline, CDR1 is LNHDA and CDR2 is SQIVND (reference sequence). The CDR3 sequence: CASSIVPAGDTGGNEQFF. The CDR3 bases are TGTGCCAGTAGTATAGTTCCAGCGGGGGATACCGGGGGGAATGAGCAGTTCTTC.

The V and J genes are TRBV19 and TRBJ1-1; D ambiguous. With 3 bases removed from V and 3 bases from J, the gap between germline ends came to 11 bases. The germline CDR1 and CDR2 sequences are LNHDA and SQIVND (reference sequence). This CDR3 has 14 residues. The CDR3, as DNA: TGTGCCAGTAGTATGGGAGAGGAACACACTGAAGCTTTCTTT. Translating it yields CASSMGEEHTEAFF.

The rearrangement links TRBV7-2 to TRBJ1-3, with 9 bases identical to TRBD1. The CDR3 contains 16 residues. Germline CDR1 and CDR2: SGHTA and FQGNSA. V shed 3 bases and J 2 bases; nucleotides not matched to a gene: 5. The CDR3 bases are TGTGCCAGCAGCTTTAACAGGGGGCCTGCTGGAAACACCATATATTTT. Translated, it gives CASSFNRGPAGNTIYF.

The chain uses TRBV4-3 and TRBJ2-3; possible D gene TRBD2, 6 bases. This CDR3 contains 14 residues. From germline, CDR1 is LGHNA and CDR2 YSLEER. The V end lost 4 bases, the J end lost 5 bases, and 13 bases lay between the germline ends. CDR3 nucleotides: TGCGCCAGCAGCCTTAGCGGAACAGAAGATACGCAGTATTTT. Encoded protein: CASSLSGTEDTQYF.

This chain links TRBV6-5 with TRBJ1-2; D remains ambiguous. The CDR3 extends over 13 amino acids. V was clipped by 6 bases and J by 4 bases, with 12 bases between them. Germline loops: CDR1 MNHEY, CDR2 SVGAGI. CDR3 protein: CASREGVGYGYTF. The DNA for the CDR3 is TGTGCCAGCAGGGAGGGTGTCGGCTATGGCTACACCTTC.

The V and J genes are TRBV28 and TRBJ1-5; 8 bases match TRBD1. The V segment lost 3 bases and the J segment 0 bases; nucleotides outside the gene matches: 7. CDR1 MDHEN and CDR2 SYDVKM come from the germline V gene. The CDR3 has 17 amino acids. CDR3 sequence: CASSFGQGLGSNQPQHF. The DNA of the CDR3 is TGTGCCAGCAGTTTTGGACAGGGCTTGGGTAGCAATCAGCCCCAGCATTTT.

The genes are TRBV10-3 and TRBJ1-1, with D possibly TRBD1 on 6 matching bases. Germline-derived CDR1 and CDR2 are ENHRY and SYGVKD. V dropped 7 bases and J dropped 5 bases, with 14 bases sitting between them. There are 13 residues in the CDR3. The CDR3 loop is CAIKGGQGTEAFF. For the CDR3, the DNA is TGTGCCATCAAGGGCGGCCAGGGGACTGAAGCTTTCTTT.

The chain links TRBV28 to TRBJ1-3; D is perhaps TRBD1 (5 bases). CDR1 is MDHEN and CDR2 is SYDVKM in the germline V gene. V was shortened by 6 bases and J by 0 bases, with 15 bases between the two germline ends. This CDR3 contains 16 residues. CDR3: CASSLRRQHSGNTIYF. The CDR3 region has the DNA TGTGCCAGCAGCCTTAGGCGACAGCACTCTGGAAACACCATATATTTT. Based on the CDR3 plus reference TRBV28 and TRBJ1-3, the full variable domain is DVKVTQSSRYLVKRTGEKVFLECVQDMDHENMFWYRQDPGLGLRLIYFSYDVKMKEKGDIPEGYSVSREKKERFSLILESASTNQTSMYLCASSLRRQHSGNTIYFGEGSWLTVV.

The V gene is TRBV9, the J gene TRBJ1-2; no clear D. The CDR3 runs 14 residues. With 4 bases removed from V and 1 base from J, the gap between germline ends came to 11 bases. CDR1 SGDLS and CDR2 YYNGEE come from the germline V gene. In nucleotides, the CDR3 is TGTGCCAGCAGCCCTGGGAGAATTAACTATGGCTACACCTTC. Protein sequence: CASSPGRINYGYTF.

The chain has TRBV9 and TRBJ2-1; unclear D gene. The CDR3 runs to 16 residues. The germline CDR1 and CDR2 sequences are SGDLS and YYNGEE. Trimming shortened V by 3 bases and J by 6 bases, and 19 bases separated the two germline ends. The CDR3 loop is CASSGPPYLVGNEQFF. CDR3 DNA: TGTGCCAGCAGCGGACCCCCTTACCTGGTCGGCAATGAGCAGTTCTTC.

This chain connects TRBV27 to TRBJ1-6; D call uncertain. V was shortened by 2 bases and J by 9 bases, with 5 bases between the two germline ends. The CDR3 is made up of 12 amino acids. Germline V lookup: CDR1 MNHEY, CDR2 SMNVEV (reference sequence). Here the CDR3 DNA reads TGTGCCAGCAGTTTAGTGGGTTCACCCCTCCACTTT. Protein product: CASSLVGSPLHF.

The J gene is TRBJ2-5, the V gene TRBV7-2, with D hard to call. The V and J ends lost 3 bases and 5 bases respectively, with 13 bases between them. CDR1 is SGHTA and CDR2 is FQGNSA in the germline V gene. The CDR3 loop spans 14 amino acids. The CDR3, as DNA: TGTGCCAGCAGCTTCGGCTTGGTGAGGGAGACCCAGTACTTC. It translates to CASSFGLVRETQYF.